Listed here is a single T cell receptor beta chain. Data came from immunoSEQ multiplex PCR; TCRdb stores just in-frame clones and leaves some out. Here the sample spans over 65,000 clones, about four fifths being singletons. This specimen belongs to a study of OX40 agonist ivuxolimab in advanced cancers. Study as a whole: Patients were treated with intravenous ivuxolimab, dosed at 0.01 to 10 mg/kg and infused every 2 weeks.

Germline loops: CDR1 SGHNT, CDR2 YYREEE (reference sequence). The CDR3 is 14 residues long. The ends were cut back, 4 bases at V and 2 bases at J, with 13 bases in the middle. This specimen consisted of CD4+ or CD8+ T cells sorted from blood, obtained in a trial of the OX40 agonist ivuxolimab. The sequence derives from an adult with an advanced solid tumor such as melanoma, head and neck, liver or kidney cancer. V usage is TRBV5-4 and J usage is TRBJ2-7; D is ambiguous. Written as DNA, the CDR3 is TGTGCCAGCAGCCCCAAGGTTGGGGCCTACGAGCAGTACTTC. This sequence encodes CASSPKVGAYEQYF.